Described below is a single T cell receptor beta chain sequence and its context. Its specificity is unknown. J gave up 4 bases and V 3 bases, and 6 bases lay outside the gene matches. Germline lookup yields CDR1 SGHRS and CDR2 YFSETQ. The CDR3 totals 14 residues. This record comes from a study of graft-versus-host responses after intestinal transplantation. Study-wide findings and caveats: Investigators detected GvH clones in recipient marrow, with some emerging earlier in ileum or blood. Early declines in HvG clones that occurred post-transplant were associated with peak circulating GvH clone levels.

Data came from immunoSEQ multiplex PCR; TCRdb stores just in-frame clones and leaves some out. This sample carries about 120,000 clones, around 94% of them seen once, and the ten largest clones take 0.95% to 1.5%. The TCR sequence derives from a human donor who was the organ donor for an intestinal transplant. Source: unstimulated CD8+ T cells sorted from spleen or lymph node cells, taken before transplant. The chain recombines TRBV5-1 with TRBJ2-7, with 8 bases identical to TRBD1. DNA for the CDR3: TGCGCCAGCAGCTCCGGGACAGGAGAATACGAGCAGTACTTC. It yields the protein CASSSGTGEYEQYF.